A single sample gave rise to the 21 T cell receptor beta chains below, sequenced in a study of T cell changes during pregnancy in multiple sclerosis. Assay used: immunoSEQ multiplex PCR; TCRdb lists only in-frame clones, some missing. The profile shows around 30,000 clones, about 92% of them singletons. The sample was CD8+ T cells from peripheral blood mononuclear cells, taken in the first trimester of pregnancy. These receptor sequences come from a female donor with multiple sclerosis, enrolled in a pregnancy study.

The rearrangement links TRBV7-2 to TRBJ2-7, with a weak D call TRBD2 (6 bases). The CDR3 consists of 11 residues. The ends were cut back, 3 bases at V and 13 bases at J, with 13 bases in the middle. Germline assignment: CDR1 SGHTA and CDR2 FQGNSA. The CDR3 sequence is CASSLYGRRYF. CDR3 DNA: TGTGCCAGCAGCTTGTACGGGAGACGATACTTC.

The CDR3: CAISETGGDNYGYTF. The CDR3 DNA follows: TGTGCCATCAGTGAGACAGGGGGGGATAACTATGGCTACACCTTC. The chain couples TRBV10-3 to TRBJ1-2; 8 nucleotides line up with TRBD1. This CDR3 is built from 15 residues. Per the germline V gene, CDR1 is ENHRY and CDR2 is SYGVKD. The trim removed 2 bases at V and 1 base at J, leaving 3 bases unmatched.

This clone has just one count. The chain is built from TRBV11-2 and TRBJ2-7, with 11 bases aligning to TRBD2. Trimming removed 7 bases from V and 0 bases from J; junction bases left unmatched: 5. From germline, CDR1 is SGHAT and CDR2 FQNNGV. This CDR3 is 15 amino acids long. The DNA for the CDR3 is TGTGCCAGCATACGTCTAGCGGGAGGCTCCTACGAGCAGTACTTC. It is translated as CASIRLAGGSYEQYF.

This chain joins TRBV7-9 and TRBJ2-3; D call uncertain. Germline V gene data show CDR1 as SEHNR and CDR2 as FQNEAQ (reference sequence). The CDR3 is made up of 15 amino acids. The V gene lost 2 bases and the J gene lost 2 bases, with 11 bases spanning the gap. CDR3 sequence reads: CASSLSDSNTDTQYF. The CDR3 bases are TGTGCCAGCAGCTTATCTGACTCTAACACAGATACGCAGTATTTT. Together with reference TRBV7-9 and TRBJ2-3, the CDR3 gives the full variable domain: DTGVSQNPRHKITKRGQNVTFRCDPISEHNRLYWYRQTLGQGPEFLTYFQNEAQLEKSRLLSDRFSAERPKGSFSTLEIQRTEQGDSAMYLCASSLSDSNTDTQYFGPGTRLTVL.

This chain uses TRBV10-2 with TRBJ1-2, with 8 bases lining up with TRBD1. J was trimmed by 4 bases and V by 3 bases; bases with no gene match: 4. The length of the CDR3 is 14 residues. The V gene's germline CDR1 is WSHSY and CDR2 SAAADI. CDR3 loop: CASSDHGQGYGYTF. CDR3 DNA: TGCGCCAGCAGTGATCACGGACAGGGCTATGGCTACACCTTC.

The rearrangement links TRBV5-5 to TRBJ2-3; 7 nucleotides line up with TRBD1. V lost 0 bases to trimming and J lost 2 bases; unmatched junction nucleotides: 6. The germline gives CDR1 SGHKS, CDR2 YYEKEE (reference sequence). The CDR3 is 16 residues long. CDR3 protein: CASSLGYRGITDTQYF. The CDR3 DNA reads as TGTGCCAGCAGCTTGGGTTACAGGGGAATCACAGATACGCAGTATTTT.

The chain couples TRBV5-1 to TRBJ2-7; TRBD1 matches 9 bases. The CDR3 loop spans 16 amino acids. From germline, CDR1 is SGHRS and CDR2 YFSETQ. The trim removed 4 bases at V and 2 bases at J, leaving 10 bases unmatched. The CDR3 region is CASSGAGQGGTYEQYF. The CDR3 DNA follows: TGCGCCAGCAGCGGTGCGGGACAGGGAGGCACCTACGAGCAGTACTTC.

The gene calls are TRBV11-2 and TRBJ2-1, with TRBD2 identical over 9 bases. Looked up from germline, CDR1 is SGHAT and CDR2 is FQNNGV. V shed 5 bases and J 4 bases; nucleotides not matched to a gene: 3. The length of the CDR3 is 14 residues. CDR3 protein: CASSAGGPYNEQFF. DNA for the CDR3: TGTGCCAGCAGCGCGGGAGGGCCTTACAATGAGCAGTTCTTC.

The chain joins TRBV11-2 to TRBJ2-1; 7 bases align to TRBD2. Germline V lookup: CDR1 SGHAT, CDR2 FQNNGV. The CDR3 spans 16 residues. Germline trimming cut 5 bases from V and 6 bases from J; bases unmatched to any gene: 13. CDR3 coding DNA: TGTGCCAGCAGCCCCCCGAGGGCGGGGGTAATCAATGAGCAGTTCTTC. It encodes CASSPPRAGVINEQFF.

This clone was recorded once. This sequence joins TRBV27 and TRBJ2-1; TRBD2 matches 8 bases. V lost 2 bases, J lost 3 bases, and 3 bases stayed unmatched. Germline CDR1 MNHEY, CDR2 SMNVEV (reference sequence). The CDR3 spans 15 residues. The CDR3 reads CASSLQLAVYNEQFF. The CDR3 DNA is TGTGCCAGCAGTTTACAACTAGCGGTCTACAATGAGCAGTTCTTC.

The rearrangement links TRBV6-5 to TRBJ2-7; D possibly corresponds to TRBD2 (6 bases). This CDR3 has 13 amino acids. The germline V and J ends were trimmed by 2 bases and 4 bases, with 9 bases remaining between them. The germline V gene has CDR1 MNHEY and CDR2 SVGAGI. The CDR3 protein is CASSYAGPYEQYF. CDR3 DNA sequence: TGTGCCAGCAGTTACGCGGGGCCGTACGAGCAGTACTTC.

J is TRBJ2-2 and V is TRBV5-1; 14 nucleotides match TRBD2. The CDR3 totals 18 residues. The germline gives CDR1 SGHRS, CDR2 YFSETQ. After removal of 4 bases from V and 8 bases from J, the junction contained 13 bases not matched to a gene. CDR3 nucleotide sequence: TGCGCCAGCAGCGTTGGATGGGGGACTAGCGGGAGTCCGGGGGAGCTGTTTTTT. Its protein product is CASSVGWGTSGSPGELFF.

This chain uses TRBV7-2 with TRBJ2-3; D not certain. Trimming removed 3 bases from V and 4 bases from J, with 17 bases in between. CDR3 length equals 16 residues. The germline CDR1 and CDR2 sequences are SGHTA and FQGNSA. The CDR3 DNA reads as TGTGCCAGCAGCTTGGCTTACGGCGGCTCATCAGATACGCAGTATTTT. It translates to CASSLAYGGSSDTQYF. Full variable domain (missing parts from reference TRBV7-2 and TRBJ2-3): GAGVSQSPSNKVTEKGKDVELRCDPISGHTALYWYRQSLGQGLEFLIYFQGNSAPDKSGLPSDRFSAERTGGSVSTLTIQRTQQEDSAVYLCASSLAYGGSSDTQYFGPGTRLTVL.

V usage is TRBV19 and J usage is TRBJ2-7, with D hard to call. CDR3 length: 13 residues. Germline lookup yields CDR1 LNHDA and CDR2 SQIVND (reference sequence). Trimming pared 2 bases from V and 3 bases from J, leaving 8 bases between. CDR3 residues: CASSISLNYEQYF. The DNA of the CDR3 is TGTGCCAGTAGTATAAGCTTAAACTACGAGCAGTACTTC.

The chain recombines TRBV18 with TRBJ1-3; D might be TRBD1 (6 bases). Trimming cost V 1 base and J 1 base, with 20 bases left between them. CDR1 is KGHSH and CDR2 is LQKENI in the germline V gene. This CDR3 is built from 19 residues. Written as DNA, the CDR3 is TGTGCCAGCTCACCACGGTTATTCCGGACAGAGGTTTCTGGAAACACCATATATTTT. Translated: CASSPRLFRTEVSGNTIYF.

This clone was observed a single time. V usage is TRBV27 and J usage is TRBJ2-7; D gene unclear. Trimming stripped 6 bases from V and 4 bases from J, with 19 bases between. This CDR3 contains 15 residues. Germline V gene data show CDR1 as MNHEY and CDR2 as SMNVEV (reference sequence). The CDR3 DNA sequence: TGTGCCAGCAGCGTGACTCCCCTGGGTTGGTACGAGCAGTACTTC. Residues: CASSVTPLGWYEQYF.

This chain connects TRBV9 to TRBJ2-7; 9 bases agree with TRBD2. The CDR3 length is 14 residues. V shed 0 bases, J shed 2 bases, and the junction held 0 bases outside the gene matches. Germline CDR1 and CDR2: SGDLS and YYNGEE. DNA for the CDR3: TGTGCCAGCAGCGTAGGCGGGAGGGCCTACGAGCAGTACTTC. Its protein is CASSVGGRAYEQYF.

The V call is TRBV6-1, the J call TRBJ1-4; 8 positions agree with TRBD1. After removal of 2 bases from V and 8 bases from J, the junction contained 7 bases not matched to a gene. CDR1 and CDR2 from the germline V gene are MNHNS and SASEGT. CDR3 length: 15 residues. The CDR3 spells CASSELTGEQEKLFF. The CDR3 region has the DNA TGTGCCAGCAGTGAACTGACAGGGGAGCAGGAAAAACTGTTTTTT.

The CDR3 DNA is TGTGCCAGCAGTCTCCCCGGACTAGCGGGTGCCTTCTACGAGCAGTACTTC. It specifies CASSLPGLAGAFYEQYF. V gene TRBV28 combines with J gene TRBJ2-7; 11 bases fit TRBD2. CDR1 and CDR2 from the germline V gene are MDHEN and SYDVKM. The CDR3 has 17 amino acids. Trimming took 5 bases from V and 3 from J; bases not matched to a gene: 12. The variable domain in full, with the rest retrieved from reference TRBV28 and TRBJ2-7, is DVKVTQSSRYLVKRTGEKVFLECVQDMDHENMFWYRQDPGLGLRLIYFSYDVKMKEKGDIPEGYSVSREKKERFSLILESASTNQTSMYLCASSLPGLAGAFYEQYFGPGTRLTVT.

This chain links TRBV13 with TRBJ2-5; D not certain. CDR1 is PRHDT, CDR2 FYEKMQ, per germline (reference sequence). The germline V and J ends were trimmed by 5 bases and 5 bases, with 12 bases remaining between them. The CDR3 length is 13 residues. The CDR3 bases are TGTGCCAGCAGCCTCTCCGTCTCGGAGACCCAGTACTTC. Its protein product is CASSLSVSETQYF. Supplemented by reference TRBV13 and TRBJ2-5, the full variable domain reads AAGVIQSPRHLIKEKRETATLKCYPIPRHDTVYWYQQGPGQDPQFLISFYEKMQSDKGSIPDRFSAQQFSDYHSELNMSSLELGDSALYFCASSLSVSETQYFGPGTRLLVL.

This chain connects TRBV30 to TRBJ2-2; D ambiguous. Germline assignment: CDR1 GTSNPN and CDR2 SVGIG (reference sequence). The ends were cut back, 3 bases at V and 0 bases at J, with 8 bases in the middle. The CDR3 runs 14 residues. DNA for the CDR3: TGTGCCTGGAGCGAGTTCACGAACACCGGGGAGCTGTTTTTT. It codes for CAWSEFTNTGELFF.